This paragraph covers one TCR beta chain sequence. The target antigen is unknown. This record comes from a study of cytomegalovirus exposure and HLA in healthy donors. About the research overall: Early released data comprised 80 million to 90 million unique TCRs from HLA-typed donors. Within the Caucasian-associated ancestry cluster were around 81% of the roughly 360 genotyped donors. Regarding the study as a whole: The study recorded about 160 TCR beta chains that were cytomegalovirus-associated. Reports showed the classifier diagnosing cytomegalovirus status with high specificity and sensitivity.

In the PCR, 60 Vbeta and 13 Jbeta primers were used. Produced via immunoSEQ multiplex PCR; TCRdb's table is partial and in-frame only. The sample lists about 170,000 clones, 80% to 90% occurring once. Germline V gene lookup returns CDR1 SEHNR and CDR2 FQNEAQ (reference sequence). The CDR3 sequence is 18 residues long. The germline V and J ends were trimmed by 1 base and 5 bases, with 23 bases remaining between them. Sequenced input: PBMCs. The sequence derives from a man aged 18 to 35 in good health and CMV-seropositive. The J gene is TRBJ2-5, the V gene TRBV7-9; D perhaps matches TRBD2 (6 bases). CDR3 sequence (DNA): TGTGCCAGCAGCTTAGGGGTGATAGCGGCCGGTCCCGGGGAGACCCAGTACTTC. Amino acid sequence: CASSLGVIAAGPGETQYF. The whole variable domain, filled in from reference TRBV7-9 and TRBJ2-5, reads DTGVSQNPRHKITKRGQNVTFRCDPISEHNRLYWYRQTLGQGPEFLTYFQNEAQLEKSRLLSDRFSAERPKGSFSTLEIQRTEQGDSAMYLCASSLGVIAAGPGETQYFGPGTRLLVL.